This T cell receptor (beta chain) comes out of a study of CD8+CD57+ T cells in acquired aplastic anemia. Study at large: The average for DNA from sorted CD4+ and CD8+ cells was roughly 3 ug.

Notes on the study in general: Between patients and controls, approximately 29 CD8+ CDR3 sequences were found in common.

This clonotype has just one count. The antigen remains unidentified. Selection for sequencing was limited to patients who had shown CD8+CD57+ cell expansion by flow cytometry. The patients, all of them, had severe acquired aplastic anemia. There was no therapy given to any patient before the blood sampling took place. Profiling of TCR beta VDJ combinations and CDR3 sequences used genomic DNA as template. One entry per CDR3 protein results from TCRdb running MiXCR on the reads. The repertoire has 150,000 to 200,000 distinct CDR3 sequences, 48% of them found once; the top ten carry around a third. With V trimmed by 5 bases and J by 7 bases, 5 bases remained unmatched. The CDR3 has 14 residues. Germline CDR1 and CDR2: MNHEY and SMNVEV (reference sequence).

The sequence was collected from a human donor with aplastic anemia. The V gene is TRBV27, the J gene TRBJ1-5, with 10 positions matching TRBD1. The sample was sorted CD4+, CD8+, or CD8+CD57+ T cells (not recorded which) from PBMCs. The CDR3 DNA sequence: TGTGCCAGCAGTCCGGGGACAGGGGTCCAGCCCCAGCATTTT. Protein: CASSPGTGVQPQHF.